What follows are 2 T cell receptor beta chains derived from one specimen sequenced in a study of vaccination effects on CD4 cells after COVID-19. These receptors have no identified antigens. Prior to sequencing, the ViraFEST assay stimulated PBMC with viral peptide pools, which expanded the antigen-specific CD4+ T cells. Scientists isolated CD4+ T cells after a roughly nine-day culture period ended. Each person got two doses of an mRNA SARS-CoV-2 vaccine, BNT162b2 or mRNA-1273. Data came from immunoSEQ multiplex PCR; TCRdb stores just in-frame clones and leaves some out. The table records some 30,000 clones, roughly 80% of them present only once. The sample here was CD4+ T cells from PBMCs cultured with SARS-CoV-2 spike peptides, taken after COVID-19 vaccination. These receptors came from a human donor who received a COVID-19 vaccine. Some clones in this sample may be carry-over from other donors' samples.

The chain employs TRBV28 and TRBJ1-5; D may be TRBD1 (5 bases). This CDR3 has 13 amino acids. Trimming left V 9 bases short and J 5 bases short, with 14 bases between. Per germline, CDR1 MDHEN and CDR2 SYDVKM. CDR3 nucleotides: TGTGCCAGTCGGGACTCCAGCTATCAGCCCCAGCATTTT. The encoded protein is CASRDSSYQPQHF. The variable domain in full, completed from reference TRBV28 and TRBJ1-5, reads DVKVTQSSRYLVKRTGEKVFLECVQDMDHENMFWYRQDPGLGLRLIYFSYDVKMKEKGDIPEGYSVSREKKERFSLILESASTNQTSMYLCASRDSSYQPQHFGDGTRLSIL.

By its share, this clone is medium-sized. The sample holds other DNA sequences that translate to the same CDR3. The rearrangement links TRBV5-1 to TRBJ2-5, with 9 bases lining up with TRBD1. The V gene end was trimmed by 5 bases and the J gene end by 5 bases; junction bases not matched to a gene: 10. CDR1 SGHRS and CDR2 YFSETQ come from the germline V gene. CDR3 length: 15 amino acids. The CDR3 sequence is CASSRLTGGQETQYF. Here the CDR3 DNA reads TGCGCCAGCAGTCGCCTGACAGGGGGTCAGGAGACCCAGTACTTC.